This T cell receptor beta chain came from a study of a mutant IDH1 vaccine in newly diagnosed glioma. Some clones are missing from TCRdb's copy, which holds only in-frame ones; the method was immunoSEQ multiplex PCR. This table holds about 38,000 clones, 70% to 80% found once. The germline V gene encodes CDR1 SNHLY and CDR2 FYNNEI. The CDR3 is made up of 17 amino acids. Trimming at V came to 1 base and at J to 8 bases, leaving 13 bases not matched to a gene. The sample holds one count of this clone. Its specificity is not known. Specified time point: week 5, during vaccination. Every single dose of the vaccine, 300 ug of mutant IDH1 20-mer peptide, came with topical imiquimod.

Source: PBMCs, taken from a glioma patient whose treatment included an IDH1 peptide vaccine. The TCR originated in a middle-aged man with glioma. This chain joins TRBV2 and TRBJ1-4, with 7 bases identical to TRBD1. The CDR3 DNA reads TGTGCCAGCAGTGAAGAAGGGGGCGCCAGGGGAGTCGAAAAACTGTTTTTT. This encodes CASSEEGGARGVEKLFF.